What follows are 13 T cell receptor beta chains derived from one specimen sequenced in a study of OX40 agonist ivuxolimab in advanced cancers. Repertoires were generated with immunoSEQ multiplex PCR, while TCRdb's copy carries only in-frame clones and drops some. The table records tens of thousands of clones, about nine tenths of them present only once. Material: CD4+ or CD8+ T cells sorted from blood, obtained in a trial of the OX40 agonist ivuxolimab. The receptor set was obtained from an adult with an advanced solid tumor such as melanoma, head and neck, liver or kidney cancer.

The chain recombines TRBV28 with TRBJ2-2; 10 bases are a match to TRBD2. Germline V lookup: CDR1 MDHEN, CDR2 SYDVKM. The CDR3 is made up of 15 amino acids. Losses at the gene ends were 7 bases for V and 0 bases for J; bases not matched to a gene: 2. CDR3 amino acids: CASKLAGANTGELFF. CDR3 nucleotides: TGTGCCAGCAAGCTAGCGGGGGCGAACACCGGGGAGCTGTTTTTT. Complete variable domain (other parts from reference TRBV28 and TRBJ2-2): DVKVTQSSRYLVKRTGEKVFLECVQDMDHENMFWYRQDPGLGLRLIYFSYDVKMKEKGDIPEGYSVSREKKERFSLILESASTNQTSMYLCASKLAGANTGELFFGEGSRLTVL.

The V gene is TRBV7-9, the J gene TRBJ2-5, with 10 nucleotides matching TRBD2. V shed 6 bases, J shed 2 bases, and the junction held 6 bases outside the gene matches. There are 15 residues in the CDR3. Germline V gives CDR1 SEHNR, CDR2 FQNEAQ (reference sequence). The CDR3 reads CASSFGLAVQETQYF. The CDR3, as DNA: TGTGCCAGCAGTTTTGGACTAGCGGTTCAAGAGACCCAGTACTTC.

V gene TRBV6-6 combines with J gene TRBJ1-2; D is possibly TRBD1 (5 bases). Germline V CDR1 and CDR2: MNHNY, SVGAGI (reference sequence). This CDR3 has 13 residues. The V end lost 0 bases, the J end lost 5 bases, and 7 bases lay between the germline ends. The CDR3 coding sequence is TGTGCCAGCAGTTACTCAGGGGAATATGGCTACACCTTC. Its translation is CASSYSGEYGYTF.

The V call is TRBV5-1, the J call TRBJ2-1; D is undetermined. V shed 5 bases and J shed 7 bases, with 16 bases lying between them. The CDR3 totals 14 residues. Per germline, CDR1 SGHRS and CDR2 YFSETQ. The CDR3 loop reads CASSGGSKGNEQFF. In DNA, the CDR3 is TGCGCCAGCAGTGGTGGCAGTAAAGGGAATGAGCAGTTCTTC.

This clone was observed a few times. V gene TRBV7-8 combines with J gene TRBJ1-2; D perhaps matches TRBD1 (5 bases). The germline V and J ends were trimmed by 2 bases and 8 bases, with 12 bases remaining between them. Per germline, CDR1 SGHVS and CDR2 FQNEAQ. The length of the CDR3 is 13 residues. CDR3 amino acids: CASSLMQGKGYTF. The CDR3 region has the DNA TGTGCCAGCAGCTTAATGCAGGGCAAAGGCTACACCTTC.

The chain joins TRBV5-1 to TRBJ1-1; TRBD1 is a possible D gene (6 bases). The CDR3 loop spans 15 amino acids. The germline gives CDR1 SGHRS, CDR2 YFSETQ. V was shortened by 1 base and J by 4 bases, with 14 bases between the two germline ends. The CDR3: CASSLIGGPPTEAFF. The CDR3 DNA sequence: TGCGCCAGCAGCTTGATTGGGGGCCCCCCCACTGAAGCTTTCTTT.

A word on this clone: A junction end diverges from the germline sequence, so it may reflect a read error. The chain combines TRBV30 with TRBJ2-2; a weak D match, TRBD1 (7 bases). This CDR3 comprises 14 residues. The germline V gene has CDR1 GTSNPN and CDR2 SVGIG (reference sequence). The CDR3 sequence: CAWRAGGWAGGLFF. CDR3 nucleotides: TGTGCCTGGAGGGCAGGGGGGTGGGCCGGGGGGCTGTTTTTT. The full variable domain, completed using reference TRBV30 and TRBJ2-2, is SQTIHQWPATLVQPVGSPLSLECTVEGTSNPNLYWYRQAAGRGLQLLFYSVGIGQISSEVPQNLSASRPQDRQFILSSKKLLLSDSGFYLCAWRAGGWAGGLFFGEGSRLTVL.

As to this clone: An end of the junction differs from the germline gene, which may be a read error. The rearrangement links TRBV7-7 to TRBJ2-5, with 7 bases that match TRBD1. There are 19 residues in the CDR3. Germline CDR1 reads SSHAT; CDR2 reads FNYEAQ (reference sequence). CDR3 DNA sequence: TGTGCTAGCAGCTTAGGAGGCCCCCTGCGAGGGGGCTATCGAGAGACCCAGTACTTC. This codes for CASSLGGPLRGGYRETQYF. Full variable domain (rest looked up from reference TRBV7-7 and TRBJ2-5): GAGVSQSPRYKVTKRGQDVTLRCDPISSHATLYWYQQALGQGPEFLTYFNYEAQPDKSGLPSDRFSAERPEGSISTLTIQRTEQRDSAMYRCASSLGGPLRGGYRETQYFGPGTRLLVL.

The rearrangement joins TRBV15 to TRBJ2-5, with unresolved D. The CDR3 length is 15 residues. V lost 0 bases and J 1 base, leaving 9 bases between the germline ends. Per the germline V gene, CDR1 is LNHNV and CDR2 is YYDKDF (reference sequence). CDR3 sequence (DNA): TGTGCCACCAGCAGAGATAAGGGTACCCAAGAGACCCAGTACTTC. Translating it yields CATSRDKGTQETQYF.

This clone has a single count. The chain links TRBV5-6 to TRBJ2-1; D may be TRBD1 (5 bases). Germline CDR1 and CDR2: SGHDT and YYEEEE. The length of the CDR3 is 16 residues. V dropped 2 bases and J dropped 0 bases, with 12 bases sitting between them. Written as DNA, the CDR3 is TGTGCCAGCAGCTTAAGGACATCCAGCTCCTACAATGAGCAGTTCTTC. The encoded protein is CASSLRTSSSYNEQFF.

The rearrangement joins TRBV5-8 to TRBJ2-3; D is unclear. V was shortened by 4 bases and J by 3 bases, with 9 bases between the two germline ends. CDR1 and CDR2 from the germline V gene are SGHTS and YDEGEE. This CDR3 contains 13 residues. CDR3 nucleotides: TGTGCCAGCAGCCCATTGCGTACAGATACGCAGTATTTT. Its translation: CASSPLRTDTQYF.

The chain joins TRBV29-1 to TRBJ2-5; D not resolved. This CDR3 contains 16 residues. The germline V gene has CDR1 SQVTM and CDR2 ANQGSEA. V lost 0 bases and J lost 5, with 19 bases in between. In DNA form, the CDR3 reads TGCAGCGTTGAAGATCGAGATACTTGGGTCAAGGAGACCCAGTACTTC. This codes for CSVEDRDTWVKETQYF.

The chain combines TRBV6-1 with TRBJ1-2; tentative D call: TRBD1 (5 bases). V was clipped by 0 bases and J by 6 bases, with 11 bases between them. The germline gives CDR1 MNHNS, CDR2 SASEGT. CDR3 length equals 14 residues. The CDR3 loop is CASSEAQDIHGYTF. The CDR3, as DNA: TGTGCCAGCAGTGAAGCGCAGGACATTCATGGCTACACCTTC.